This T cell receptor (beta chain) was recovered during a study of metastatic and nonmetastatic thyroid tumors. Across the study: The comparison covered peripheral blood and tumor or nodule tissue in malignant and benign thyroid patients. Findings and limits, study-wide: Compared with benign nodules, malignant thyroid tumors were reported to have significantly higher TCR beta diversity in both blood and tumor.

Each patient came to thyroid surgery without any prior treatment (of any kind). Under the authors' procedure: A distant-metastasis classifier for papillary thyroid cancer was built using CDR3 differences across clinicopathological groups. TCRdb reprocessed the PCR reads via MiXCR. These V and J calls originate from TCRdb's pipeline instead of the authors' own analysis. Found here are about 12,000 clones, approximately 33% of them singletons; the top ten hold approximately 12%. This clone was counted only a few times. Its specificity is not known. The CDR3 consists of 14 residues. Trimming cost V 5 bases and J 7 bases, with 16 bases left between them. The germline V gene encodes CDR1 SGHTA and CDR2 FQGNSA.

Sequencing input: tumor tissue. The rearrangement links TRBV7-2 to TRBJ2-3; tentative D call: TRBD1 (6 bases). The receptor was derived from a male donor with papillary thyroid cancer or a benign thyroid nodule (not recorded which). Some clones in this sample may be carry-over from other donors' samples. CDR3 amino acids: CASSPPDSSNTQYF. CDR3 bases: TGTGCCAGCAGCCCCCCGGACAGCTCCAATACGCAGTATTTT.